This T cell receptor beta chain emerged from a study of CD8+ T cells in alopecia areata. cDNA reverse transcribed from extracted RNA served as the sequencing template. Only in-frame clones appear in the TCRdb table, and some are missing; sequencing was by immunoSEQ multiplex PCR. The data contain 90,000 to 120,000 clones, 84% of them singletons. This CDR3 region has 14 residues. V was shortened by 5 bases and J by 2 bases, with 11 bases between the two germline ends. CDR1 SGHRS and CDR2 YFSETQ come from the germline V gene. Documented treatment: oral pan-JAK inhibitor, 5-10 mg twice daily. The chain joins TRBV5-1 to TRBJ1-3; no clear D gene. The sample consisted of CD8+ T cells sorted from blood, taken at week 24, from a patient treated with tofacitinib. The receptor was isolated from a human donor with alopecia areata. The CDR3 here is CASREETAGNTIYF. CDR3 in DNA: TGCGCCAGCAGGGAGGAGACCGCTGGAAACACCATATATTTT. Based on the CDR3 plus reference TRBV5-1 and TRBJ1-3, the full variable domain is KAGVTQTPRYLIKTRGQQVTLSCSPISGHRSVSWYQQTPGQGLQFLFEYFSETQRNKGNFPGRFSGRQFSNSRSEMNVSTLELGDSALYLCASREETAGNTIYFGEGSWLTVV.